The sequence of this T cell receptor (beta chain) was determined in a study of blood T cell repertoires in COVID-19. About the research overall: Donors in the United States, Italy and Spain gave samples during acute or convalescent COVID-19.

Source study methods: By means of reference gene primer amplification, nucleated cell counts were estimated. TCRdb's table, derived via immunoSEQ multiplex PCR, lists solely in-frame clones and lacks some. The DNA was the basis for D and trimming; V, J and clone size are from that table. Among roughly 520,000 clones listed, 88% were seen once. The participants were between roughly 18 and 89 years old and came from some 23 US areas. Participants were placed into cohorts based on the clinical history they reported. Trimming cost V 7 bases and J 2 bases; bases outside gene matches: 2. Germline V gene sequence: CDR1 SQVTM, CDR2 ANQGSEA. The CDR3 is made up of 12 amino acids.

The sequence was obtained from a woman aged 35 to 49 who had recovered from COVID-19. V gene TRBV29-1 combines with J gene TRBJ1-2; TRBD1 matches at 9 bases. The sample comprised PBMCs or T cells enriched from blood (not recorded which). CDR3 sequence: CSGGQGNYGYTF. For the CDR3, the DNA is TGCAGCGGAGGACAGGGGAACTATGGCTACACCTTC.